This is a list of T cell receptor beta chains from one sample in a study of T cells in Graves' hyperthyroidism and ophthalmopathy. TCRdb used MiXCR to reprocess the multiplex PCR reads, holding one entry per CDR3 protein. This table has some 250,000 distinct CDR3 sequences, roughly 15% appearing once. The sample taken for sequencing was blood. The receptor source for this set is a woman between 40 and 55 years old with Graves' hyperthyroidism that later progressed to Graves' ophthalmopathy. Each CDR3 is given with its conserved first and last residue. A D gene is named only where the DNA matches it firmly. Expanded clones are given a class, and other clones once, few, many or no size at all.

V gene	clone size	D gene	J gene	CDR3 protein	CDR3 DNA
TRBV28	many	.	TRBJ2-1	CASSSFWRGSYNEQFF	.
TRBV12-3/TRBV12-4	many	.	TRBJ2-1	CASSETDGYGEQFF	TGTGCCAGCAGTGAAACCGATGGGTATGGTGAGCAGTTCTTC
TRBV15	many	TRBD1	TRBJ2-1	CATSNRDRGRDEQFF	TGTGCCACCAGCAACCGGGACAGGGGGAGGGATGAGCAGTTCTTC
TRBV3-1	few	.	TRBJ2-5	CASSHFRGTGKEETQYF	TGTGCCAGCAGCCATTTTCGCGGGACCGGTAAAGAAGAGACCCAGTACTTC
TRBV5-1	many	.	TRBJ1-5	CASRETWQDNQPQHF	TGCGCCAGCAGAGAGACTTGGCAGGATAATCAGCCCCAGCATTTT
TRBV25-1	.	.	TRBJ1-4	CASSYPGVTELFF	TGTGCCAGCAGTTACCCAGGGGTTACGGAACTGTTTTTT
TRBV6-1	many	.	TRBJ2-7	CASSEAEPGTASIYEQYF	TGTGCCAGCAGTGAAGCGGAACCCGGGACTGCCTCCATCTACGAGCAGTACTTC
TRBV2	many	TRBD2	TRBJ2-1	CASSIRAGATYNEQFF	TGTGCCAGCAGTATCCGAGCGGGAGCGACCTACAATGAGCAGTTCTTC
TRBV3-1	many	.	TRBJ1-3	CASSQGTVGNTIYF	TGTGCCAGCAGCCAAGGGACCGTTGGAAACACCATATATTTT
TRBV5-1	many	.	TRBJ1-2	CASSLGQGNNYGYTF	TGCGCCAGCAGCTTGGGCCAGGGGAATAACTATGGCTACACCTTC
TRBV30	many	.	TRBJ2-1	CAAPGASSYNEQFF	TGTGCCGCCCCAGGGGCTAGCTCCTACAATGAGCAGTTCTTC
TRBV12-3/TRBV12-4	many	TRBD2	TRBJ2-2	CASTPSGHTGELFF	TGTGCCAGCACCCCTAGCGGTCACACCGGGGAGCTGTTTTTT
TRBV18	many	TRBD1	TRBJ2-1	CASSPRTGSEQFF	TGTGCCAGCTCACCCCGGACAGGGAGCGAGCAGTTCTTC
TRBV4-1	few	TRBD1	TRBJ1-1	CASSHSGRTGMTEAFF	TGCGCCAGCAGCCACTCGGGCAGGACAGGGATGACTGAAGCTTTCTTT
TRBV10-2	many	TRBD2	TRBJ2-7	CASSPGTSSDEQYF	TGCGCCAGCAGCCCCGGGACTAGCAGCGACGAGCAGTACTTC
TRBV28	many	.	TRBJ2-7	CASSLRQYEQYF	TGTGCCAGCAGTTTAAGACAGTACGAGCAGTACTTC
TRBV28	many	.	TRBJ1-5	CASSLLPFNQPQHF	TGTGCCAGCAGTTTACTCCCCTTCAATCAGCCCCAGCATTTT
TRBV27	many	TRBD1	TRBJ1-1	CASSLDRVTPEAFF	TGTGCCAGCAGTTTGGACAGGGTGACCCCTGAAGCTTTCTTT
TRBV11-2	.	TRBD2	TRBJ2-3	CASSPGLADTLVDTQYF	TGTGCCAGCAGCCCGGGACTAGCGGACACCCTAGTCGATACGCAGTATTTT
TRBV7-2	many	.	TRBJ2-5	CASSLGGRKYF	TGTGCCAGCAGCTTAGGAGGGAGAAAGTACTTC
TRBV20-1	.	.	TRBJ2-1	CSASLSGPMYNEQFF	TGCAGTGCTAGTTTAAGCGGGCCTATGTACAATGAGCAGTTCTTC
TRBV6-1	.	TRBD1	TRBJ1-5	CASSEFGGQNHQPQHF	TGTGCCAGCAGTGAATTCGGGGGACAGAACCATCAGCCCCAGCATTTT
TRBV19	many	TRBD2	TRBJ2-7	CASSILGTSGTYEQYF	TGTGCCAGTAGTATCTTAGGGACTAGCGGAACCTACGAGCAGTACTTC
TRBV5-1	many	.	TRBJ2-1	CASSRGVSGYNEQFF	TGCGCCAGCAGCCGAGGGGTTTCAGGCTACAATGAGCAGTTCTTC
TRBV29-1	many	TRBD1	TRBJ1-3	CSVGQGIGNTIYF	TGCAGCGTCGGACAGGGTATCGGAAACACCATATATTTT
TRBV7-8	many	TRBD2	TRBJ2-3	CASSLLTSGSDTQYF	TGTGCCAGCAGCTTACTTACTAGCGGGAGTGATACGCAGTATTTT
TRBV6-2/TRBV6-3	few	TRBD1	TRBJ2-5	CASRWGTGGRETQYF	TGTGCCAGCCGATGGGGGACAGGGGGCCGGGAGACCCAGTACTTC
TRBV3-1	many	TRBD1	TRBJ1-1	CASSPRQGFVNRNTEAFF	TGTGCCAGCAGCCCGAGACAGGGGTTCGTGAATAGGAACACTGAAGCTTTCTTT
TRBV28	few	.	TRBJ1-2	CASSLALRGMYGYTF	TGTGCCAGCAGTTTAGCTCTGAGGGGAATGTATGGCTACACCTTC
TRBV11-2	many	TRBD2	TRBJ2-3	CASSLVGSGYAADTQYF	TGTGCCAGCAGCTTAGTTGGTAGCGGGTATGCCGCAGATACGCAGTATTTT
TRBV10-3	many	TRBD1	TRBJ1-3	CAIRMIQGERRNTIYF	TGTGCCATAAGGATGATCCAGGGGGAGAGGAGAAACACCATATATTTT
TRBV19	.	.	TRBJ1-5	CASIPGVSSNQPQHF	TGTGCCAGCATCCCAGGGGTGTCTAGCAATCAGCCCCAGCATTTT
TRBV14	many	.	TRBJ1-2	CASSQDPRYGYTF	TGTGCCAGCAGCCAAGATCCCCGCTATGGCTACACCTTC